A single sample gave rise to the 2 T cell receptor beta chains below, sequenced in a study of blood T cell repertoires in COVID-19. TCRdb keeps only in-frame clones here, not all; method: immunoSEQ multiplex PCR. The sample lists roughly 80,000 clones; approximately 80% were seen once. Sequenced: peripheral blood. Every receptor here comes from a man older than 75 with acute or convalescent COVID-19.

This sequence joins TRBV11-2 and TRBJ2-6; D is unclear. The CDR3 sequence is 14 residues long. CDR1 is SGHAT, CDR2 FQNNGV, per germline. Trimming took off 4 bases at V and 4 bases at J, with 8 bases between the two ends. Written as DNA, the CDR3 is TGTGCCAGCAGCTCTTTCTCGGGGGCCAACGTCCTGACTTTC. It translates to CASSSFSGANVLTF.

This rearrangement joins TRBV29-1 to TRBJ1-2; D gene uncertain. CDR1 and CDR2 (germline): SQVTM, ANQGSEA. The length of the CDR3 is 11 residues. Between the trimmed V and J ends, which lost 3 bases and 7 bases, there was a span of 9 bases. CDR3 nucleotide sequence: TGCAGCGTTGACGTCGGGTCTGGCTACACCTTC. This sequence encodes CSVDVGSGYTF.